The source of this TCR beta chain is a study of blood T cell repertoires in COVID-19. Study details: The United States, Italy and Spain provided the acute and convalescent COVID-19 samples. Sample material is recorded as cDNA or gDNA derived from T cells, B-cell-depleted T cells, or PBMCs.

The method was immunoSEQ multiplex PCR; TCRdb's version includes in-frame clones alone and lacks a portion of them. The data show around 60,000 clones, with approximately 80% seen just once and 32% held by the top ten. CDR3 length equals 13 residues. The V gene's germline CDR1 is SNHLY and CDR2 FYNNEI. V was trimmed by 2 bases and J by 5 bases, leaving 9 bases between them. This receptor was taken from a human donor in a cohort sampled during active COVID-19. The chain couples TRBV2 to TRBJ1-2; perhaps TRBD1 as D (6 bases). Material for sequencing was peripheral blood. CDR3 loop: CASSETGNYGYTF. CDR3 in DNA: TGTGCCAGCAGTGAAACAGGGAATTATGGCTACACCTTC.